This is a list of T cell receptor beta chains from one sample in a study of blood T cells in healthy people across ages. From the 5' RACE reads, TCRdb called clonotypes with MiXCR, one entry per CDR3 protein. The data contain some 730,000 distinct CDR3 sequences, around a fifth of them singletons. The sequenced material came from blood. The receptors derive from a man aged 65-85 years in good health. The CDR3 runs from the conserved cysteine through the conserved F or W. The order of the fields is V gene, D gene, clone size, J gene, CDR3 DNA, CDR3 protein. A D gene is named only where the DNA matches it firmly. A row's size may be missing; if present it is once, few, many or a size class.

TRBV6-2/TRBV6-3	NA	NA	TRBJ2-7	TGTGCCAGCAGTTACGGCCCTGTCGGGGAGCAGTACTTC	CASSYGPVGEQYF
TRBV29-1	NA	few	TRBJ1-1	TGCAGCGCTAATCTTTTTGATGAAGCTTTCTTT	CSANLFDEAFF
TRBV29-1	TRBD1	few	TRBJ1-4	TGCAGCGTTGGACAGGGGGCAACTAATGAAAAACTGTTTTTT	CSVGQGATNEKLFF
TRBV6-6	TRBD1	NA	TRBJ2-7	TGTGCCAGCAGTTACCATAGACAGGGGGCAGATGAGCAGTACTTC	CASSYHRQGADEQYF
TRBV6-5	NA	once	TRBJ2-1	TGTGCCAGCAGCCGGGTCGGAAGCGGACATGAGCAGTTCTTC	CASSRVGSGHEQFF
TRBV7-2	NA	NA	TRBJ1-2	TGTGCCAGCAGCCTACCGGGTCATCACTATGGCTACACCTTC	CASSLPGHHYGYTF
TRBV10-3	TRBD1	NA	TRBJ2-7	TGTGCCATCAGTGAGGGTCGTCCCTCCGGGACAGATTACGACTACGAGCAGTACTTC	CAISEGRPSGTDYDYEQYF
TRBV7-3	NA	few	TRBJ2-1	TGTGCCAGCAGCCTGCAACCCTCTAGCGATGAGCAGTTCTTC	CASSLQPSSDEQFF
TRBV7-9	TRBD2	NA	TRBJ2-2	TGTGCCAGCAGCGAATCGCTAGCGGGGAACACCGGGGAGCTGTTTTTT	CASSESLAGNTGELFF
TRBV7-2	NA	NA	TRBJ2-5	TGTGCCAGCAGCTTAGAGTCGATTTCGGAGACCCAGTACTTC	CASSLESISETQYF
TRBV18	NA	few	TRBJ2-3	TGTGCCAGCTCACCAACCCGGGCAAACACAGATACGCAGTATTTT	CASSPTRANTDTQYF
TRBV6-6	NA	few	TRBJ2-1	TGTGCCAGCAGTAAAACGGCTAATGAGCAGTTCTTC	CASSKTANEQFF
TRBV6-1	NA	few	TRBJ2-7	TGTGCCAGCAGTGATCTAAGATACGAGCAGTACTTC	CASSDLRYEQYF
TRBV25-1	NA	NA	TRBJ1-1	TGTGCCAGCAGTGAAGGGGTGAACACTGAAGCTTTCTTT	CASSEGVNTEAFF
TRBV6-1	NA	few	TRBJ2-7	TGTGCCAGCAGCCGTAGCCCGAGGGGACCTACCTACGAGCAGTACTTC	CASSRSPRGPTYEQYF
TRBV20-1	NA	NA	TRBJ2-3	TGCAGTGCTGCGGGGCAGTGGGTCACAGATACGCAGTATTTT	CSAAGQWVTDTQYF
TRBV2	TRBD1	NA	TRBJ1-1	TGTGCCAGCAGCTCCGACAGGGGGTCAGCTTTCTTT	CASSSDRGSAFF
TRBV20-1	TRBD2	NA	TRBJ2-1	TGCAGTGCTAGGAGGACTAGGGATGAGCAGTTCTTC	CSARRTRDEQFF
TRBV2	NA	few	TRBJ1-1	TGTGCCAGCAACCGCGCGGGGCTCACTGAAGCTTTCTTT	CASNRAGLTEAFF
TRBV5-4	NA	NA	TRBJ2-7	TGTGCCAGCAGCTTGGGTGGGCAGGGACGGTTGTACGAGCAGTACTTC	CASSLGGQGRLYEQYF
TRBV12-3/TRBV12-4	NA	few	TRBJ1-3	TGTGCCAGCACCCGGACACCGTTCTCTGGAAACACCATATATTTT	CASTRTPFSGNTIYF
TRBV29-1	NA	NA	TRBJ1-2	TGCAGCGTGGAGATAGGAAGGTCCTATGGCTACACCTTC	CSVEIGRSYGYTF
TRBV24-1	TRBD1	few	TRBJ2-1	TGTGCCACCAGTGATGCTACCGGACAGGCAGGTGAGCAGTTCTTC	CATSDATGQAGEQFF
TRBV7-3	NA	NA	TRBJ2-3	TGTGCCAGCAGCTTAAAGGGCGGCACAGATACGCAGTATTTT	CASSLKGGTDTQYF
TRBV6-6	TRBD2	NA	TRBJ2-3	TGTGCCAGCAGTTACGCGGGGGGAGGCACAGATACGCAGTATTTT	CASSYAGGGTDTQYF
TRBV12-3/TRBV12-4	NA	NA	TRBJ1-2	TGTGCCAGCAGTTCCCATCTGGACTACACCTTC	CASSSHLDYTF
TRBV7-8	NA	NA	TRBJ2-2	TGTGCCAGCAGCCCGATTTCGGCCGCGAACACCGGGGAGCTGTTTTTT	CASSPISAANTGELFF
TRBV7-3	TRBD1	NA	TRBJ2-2	TGTGCCAGCAGACAAACAGGGGGCGCGAACACCGGGGAGCTGTTTTTT	CASRQTGGANTGELFF
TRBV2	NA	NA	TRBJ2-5	TGTGCCAGCAGTGAACTGGAGGGCCAGTACTTC	CASSELEGQYF
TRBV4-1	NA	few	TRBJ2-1	TGCGCCAGCAGCCCAAACAGGGTTCGCTCCTACAATGAGCAGTTCTTC	CASSPNRVRSYNEQFF
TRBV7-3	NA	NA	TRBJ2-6	TGTGCCAGCAGCCCGCGAACCACTGGGGCCAACGTCCTGACTTTC	CASSPRTTGANVLTF
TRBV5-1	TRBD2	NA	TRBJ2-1	TGCGCCAGCAGCCACGGGAGGGGGGAGTTGAATGAGCAGTTCTTC	CASSHGRGELNEQFF
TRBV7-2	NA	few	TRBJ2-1	TGTGCCAGCAGCTTAGAACAGGGATACTACAATGAGCAGTTCTTC	CASSLEQGYYNEQFF
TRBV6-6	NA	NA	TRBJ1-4	TGTGCCAGCAGGGACGGAGTTAATGAAAAACTGTTTTTT	CASRDGVNEKLFF
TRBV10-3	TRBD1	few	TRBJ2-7	TGTGCCATCAGTCCGGGGACAGGGGGAGCCTACGAGCAGTACTTC	CAISPGTGGAYEQYF
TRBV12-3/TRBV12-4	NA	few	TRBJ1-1	TGTGCCAGCAGTTCGCCCCTCGGGGCGGGGAACACTGAAGCTTTCTTT	CASSSPLGAGNTEAFF
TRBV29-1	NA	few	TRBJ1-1	TGCAGCGTGGCAAACAGGTGGTTGGGGACTGAAGCTTTCTTT	CSVANRWLGTEAFF
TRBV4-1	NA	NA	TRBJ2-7	TGCGCCAGCAGCCAAGATGGCGCGACCTACGAGCAGTACTTC	CASSQDGATYEQYF
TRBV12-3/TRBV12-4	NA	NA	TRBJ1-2	TGTGCCAGCAGCCTCCGGGACAACGGGGGCTACACCTTC	CASSLRDNGGYTF